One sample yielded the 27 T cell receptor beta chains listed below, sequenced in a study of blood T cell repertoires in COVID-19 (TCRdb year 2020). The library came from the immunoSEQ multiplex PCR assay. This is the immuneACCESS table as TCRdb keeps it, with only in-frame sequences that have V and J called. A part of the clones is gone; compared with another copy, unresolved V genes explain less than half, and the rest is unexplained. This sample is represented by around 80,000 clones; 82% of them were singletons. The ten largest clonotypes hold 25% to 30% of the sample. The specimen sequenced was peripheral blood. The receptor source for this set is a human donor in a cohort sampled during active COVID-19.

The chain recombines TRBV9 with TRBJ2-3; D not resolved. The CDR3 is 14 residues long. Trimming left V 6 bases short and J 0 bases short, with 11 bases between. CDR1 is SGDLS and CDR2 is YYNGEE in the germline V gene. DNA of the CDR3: TGTGCCAGCATGCGAGACATAAGCACAGATACGCAGTATTTT. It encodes CASMRDISTDTQYF. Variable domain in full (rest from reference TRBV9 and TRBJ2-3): DSGVTQTPKHLITATGQRVTLRCSPRSGDLSVYWYQQSLDQGLQFLIQYYNGEERAKGNILERFSAQQFPDLHSELNLSSLELGDSALYFCASMRDISTDTQYFGPGTRLTVL.

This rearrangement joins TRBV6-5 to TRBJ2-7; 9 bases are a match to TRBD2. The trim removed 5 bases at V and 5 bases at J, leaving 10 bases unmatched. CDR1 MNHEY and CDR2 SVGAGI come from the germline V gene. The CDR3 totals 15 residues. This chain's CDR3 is CASSHPGLARHEQYF. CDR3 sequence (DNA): TGTGCCAGCAGTCACCCGGGACTAGCACGTCACGAGCAGTACTTC.

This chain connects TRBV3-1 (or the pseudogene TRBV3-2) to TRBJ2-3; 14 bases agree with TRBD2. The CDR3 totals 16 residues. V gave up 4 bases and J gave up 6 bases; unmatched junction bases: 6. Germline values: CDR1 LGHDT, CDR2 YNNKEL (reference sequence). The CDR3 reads CASSLRLAGGADTQYF. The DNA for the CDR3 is TGTGCCAGCAGCCTGCGACTAGCGGGGGGGGCCGATACGCAGTATTTT.

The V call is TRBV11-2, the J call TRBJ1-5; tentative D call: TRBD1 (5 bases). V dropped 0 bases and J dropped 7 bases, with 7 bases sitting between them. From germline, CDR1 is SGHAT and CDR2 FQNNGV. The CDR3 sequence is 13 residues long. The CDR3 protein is CASSLDRGQPQHF. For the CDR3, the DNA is TGTGCCAGCAGCTTAGATCGGGGGCAGCCCCAGCATTTT.

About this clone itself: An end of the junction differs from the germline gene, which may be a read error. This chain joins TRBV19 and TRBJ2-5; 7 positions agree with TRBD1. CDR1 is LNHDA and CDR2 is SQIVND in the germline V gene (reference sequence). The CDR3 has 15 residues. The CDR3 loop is CATSPEGASQETQYF. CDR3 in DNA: TGTGCCACTAGTCCAGAGGGGGCCTCACAAGAGACCCAGTACTTC. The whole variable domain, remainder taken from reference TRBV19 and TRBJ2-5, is DGGITQSPKYLFRKEGQNVTLSCEQNLNHDAMYWYRQDPGQGLRLIYYSQIVNDFQKGDIAEGYSVSREKKESFPLTVTSAQKNPTAFYLCATSPEGASQETQYFGPGTRLLVL.

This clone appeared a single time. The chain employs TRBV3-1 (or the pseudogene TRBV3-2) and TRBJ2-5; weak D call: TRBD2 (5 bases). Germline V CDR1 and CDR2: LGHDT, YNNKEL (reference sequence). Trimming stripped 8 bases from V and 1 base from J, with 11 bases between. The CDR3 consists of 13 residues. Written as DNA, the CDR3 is TGTGCCAGCGACCTCGGGGTCCAAGAGACCCAGTACTTC. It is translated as CASDLGVQETQYF.

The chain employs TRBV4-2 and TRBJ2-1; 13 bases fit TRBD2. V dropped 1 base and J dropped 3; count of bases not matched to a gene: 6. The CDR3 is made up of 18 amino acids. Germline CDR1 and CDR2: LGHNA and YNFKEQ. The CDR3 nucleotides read TGTGCCAGCAGCCAAGCATCCAGACTAGCGGGGGGCTACAATGAGCAGTTCTTC. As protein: CASSQASRLAGGYNEQFF.

Here the CDR3 DNA reads TGTGCCAGCAGCCCCCAGGGACAGAGCACAGATACGCAGTATTTT. Encoded protein: CASSPQGQSTDTQYF. J is TRBJ2-3 and V is TRBV11-3; TRBD1 matches 7 bases. CDR1 SGHNT and CDR2 YENEEA come from the germline V gene. The junction had 5 bases not matched to a gene; V was cut back by 5 bases and J by 0 bases. The CDR3 extends over 15 amino acids. Complete variable domain (other parts from reference TRBV11-3 and TRBJ2-3): EAGVVQSPRYKIIEKKQPVAFWCNPISGHNTLYWYLQNLGQGPELLIRYENEEAVDDSQLPKDRFSAERLKGVDSTLKIQPAELGDSAVYLCASSPQGQSTDTQYFGPGTRLTVL.

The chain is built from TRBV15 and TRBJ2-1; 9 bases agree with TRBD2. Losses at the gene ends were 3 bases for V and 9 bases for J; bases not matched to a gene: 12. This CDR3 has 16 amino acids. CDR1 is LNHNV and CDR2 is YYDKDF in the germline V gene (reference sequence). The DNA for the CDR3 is TGTGCCACCAGCAGCCCCGGGACTAGCTTGACCTTTGAGCAGTTCTTC. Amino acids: CATSSPGTSLTFEQFF.

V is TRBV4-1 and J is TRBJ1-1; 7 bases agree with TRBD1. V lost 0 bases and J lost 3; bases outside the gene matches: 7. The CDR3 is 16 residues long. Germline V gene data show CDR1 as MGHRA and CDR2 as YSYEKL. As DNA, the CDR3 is TGCGCCAGCAGCCAAGAAGGAGGGGGCTGGTACACTGAAGCTTTCTTT. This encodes CASSQEGGGWYTEAFF.

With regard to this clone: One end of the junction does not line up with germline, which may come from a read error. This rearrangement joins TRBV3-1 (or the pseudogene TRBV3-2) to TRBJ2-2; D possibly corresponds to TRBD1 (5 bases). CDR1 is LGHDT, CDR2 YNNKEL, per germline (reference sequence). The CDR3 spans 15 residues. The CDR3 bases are TGTGCCAGCAGCCCGGACATCCCGAAAACCGGGGAGCTGTTTTTT. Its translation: CASSPDIPKTGELFF.

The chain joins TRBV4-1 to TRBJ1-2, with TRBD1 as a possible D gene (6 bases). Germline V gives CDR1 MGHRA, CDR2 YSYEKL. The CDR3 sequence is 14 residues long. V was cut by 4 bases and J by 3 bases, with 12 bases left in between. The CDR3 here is CASSREQGHYGYTF. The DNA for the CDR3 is TGCGCCAGCAGCCGGGAGCAGGGGCACTATGGCTACACCTTC.

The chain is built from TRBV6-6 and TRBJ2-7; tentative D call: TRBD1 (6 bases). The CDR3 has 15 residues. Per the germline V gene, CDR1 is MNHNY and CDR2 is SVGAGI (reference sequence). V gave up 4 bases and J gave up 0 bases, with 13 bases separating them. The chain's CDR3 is CASSSPGQSSYEQYF. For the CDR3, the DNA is TGTGCCAGCAGTTCCCCGGGACAAAGCTCCTACGAGCAGTACTTC.

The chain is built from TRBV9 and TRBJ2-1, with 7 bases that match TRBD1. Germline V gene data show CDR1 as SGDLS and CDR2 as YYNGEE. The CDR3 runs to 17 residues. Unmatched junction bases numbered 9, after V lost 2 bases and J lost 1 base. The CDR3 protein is CASSVNRGRGSYNEQFF. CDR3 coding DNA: TGTGCCAGCAGCGTTAACAGGGGAAGGGGTTCCTACAATGAGCAGTTCTTC.

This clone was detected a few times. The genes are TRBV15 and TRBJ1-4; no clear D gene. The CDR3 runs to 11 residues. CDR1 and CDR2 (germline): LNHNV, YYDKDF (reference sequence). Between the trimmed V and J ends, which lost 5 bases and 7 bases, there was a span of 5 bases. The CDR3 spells CATSPGEKLFF. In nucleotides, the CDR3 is TGTGCCACCAGCCCCGGTGAAAAACTGTTTTTT. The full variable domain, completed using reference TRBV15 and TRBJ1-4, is DAMVIQNPRYQVTQFGKPVTLSCSQTLNHNVMYWYQQKSSQAPKLLFHYYDKDFNNEADTPDNFQSRRPNTSFCFLDIRSPGLGDTAMYLCATSPGEKLFFGSGTQLSVL.

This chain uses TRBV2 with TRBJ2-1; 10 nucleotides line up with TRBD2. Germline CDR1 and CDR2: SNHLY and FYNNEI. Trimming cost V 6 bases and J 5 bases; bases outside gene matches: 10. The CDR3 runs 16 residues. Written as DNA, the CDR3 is TGTGCCAGCAGAGCCCCGGGACTAGCGCCGGACAATGAGCAGTTCTTC. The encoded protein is CASRAPGLAPDNEQFF.

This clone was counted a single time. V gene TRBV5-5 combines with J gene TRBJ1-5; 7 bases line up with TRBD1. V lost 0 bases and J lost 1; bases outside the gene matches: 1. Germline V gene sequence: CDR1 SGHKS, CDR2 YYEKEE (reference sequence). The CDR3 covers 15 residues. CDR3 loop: CASSLGQGSNQPQHF. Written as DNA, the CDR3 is TGTGCCAGCAGCTTGGGACAGGGAAGCAATCAGCCCCAGCATTTT. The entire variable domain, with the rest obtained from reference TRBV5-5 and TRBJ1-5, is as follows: DAGVTQSPTHLIKTRGQQVTLRCSPISGHKSVSWYQQVLGQGPQFIFQYYEKEERGRGNFPDRFSARQFPNYSSELNVNALLLGDSALYLCASSLGQGSNQPQHFGDGTRLSIL.

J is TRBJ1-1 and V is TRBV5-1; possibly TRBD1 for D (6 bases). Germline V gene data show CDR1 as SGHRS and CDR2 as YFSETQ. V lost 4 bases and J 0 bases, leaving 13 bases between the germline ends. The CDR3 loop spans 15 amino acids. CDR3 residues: CASSPWDTMNTEAFF. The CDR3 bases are TGCGCCAGCAGCCCCTGGGACACCATGAACACTGAAGCTTTCTTT. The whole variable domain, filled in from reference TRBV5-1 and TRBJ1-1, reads KAGVTQTPRYLIKTRGQQVTLSCSPISGHRSVSWYQQTPGQGLQFLFEYFSETQRNKGNFPGRFSGRQFSNSRSEMNVSTLELGDSALYLCASSPWDTMNTEAFFGQGTRLTVV.

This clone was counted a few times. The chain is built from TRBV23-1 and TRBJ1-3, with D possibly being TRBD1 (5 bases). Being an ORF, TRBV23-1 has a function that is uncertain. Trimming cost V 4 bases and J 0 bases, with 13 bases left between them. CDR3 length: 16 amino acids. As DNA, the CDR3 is TGCGCCAGCAGTCGAAGGGAAGGGGACTCTGGAAACACCATATATTTT. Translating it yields CASSRREGDSGNTIYF.

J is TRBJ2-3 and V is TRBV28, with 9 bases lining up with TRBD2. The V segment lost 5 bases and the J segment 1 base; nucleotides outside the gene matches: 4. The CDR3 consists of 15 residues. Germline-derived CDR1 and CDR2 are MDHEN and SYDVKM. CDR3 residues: CASSVASGGTDTQYF. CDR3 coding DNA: TGTGCCAGCAGTGTAGCTAGCGGGGGCACAGATACGCAGTATTTT.

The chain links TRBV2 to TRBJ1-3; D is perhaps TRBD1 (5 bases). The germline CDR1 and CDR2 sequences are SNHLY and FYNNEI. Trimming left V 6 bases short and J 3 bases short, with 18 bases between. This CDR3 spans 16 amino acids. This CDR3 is CASSYLQGFDGNTIYF. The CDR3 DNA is TGTGCCAGCAGCTATCTTCAGGGTTTTGATGGAAACACCATATATTTT.

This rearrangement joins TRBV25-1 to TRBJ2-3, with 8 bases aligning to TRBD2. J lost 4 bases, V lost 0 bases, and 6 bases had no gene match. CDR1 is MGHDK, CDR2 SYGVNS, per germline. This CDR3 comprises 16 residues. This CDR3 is CASSEYRTGGPDTQYF. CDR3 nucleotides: TGTGCCAGCAGTGAATATAGGACGGGGGGGCCAGATACGCAGTATTTT.

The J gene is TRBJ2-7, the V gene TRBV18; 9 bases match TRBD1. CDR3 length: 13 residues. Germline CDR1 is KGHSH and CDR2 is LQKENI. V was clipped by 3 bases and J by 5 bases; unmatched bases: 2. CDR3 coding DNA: TGTGCCAGCTCACCCGGGACAGGGCACGAGCAGTACTTC. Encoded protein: CASSPGTGHEQYF.

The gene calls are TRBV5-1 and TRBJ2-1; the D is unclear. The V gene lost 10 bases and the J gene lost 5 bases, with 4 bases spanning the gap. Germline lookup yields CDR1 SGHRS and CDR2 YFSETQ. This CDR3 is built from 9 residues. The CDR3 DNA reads TGCGCCGGCCACAATGAGCAGTTCTTC. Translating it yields CAGHNEQFF.

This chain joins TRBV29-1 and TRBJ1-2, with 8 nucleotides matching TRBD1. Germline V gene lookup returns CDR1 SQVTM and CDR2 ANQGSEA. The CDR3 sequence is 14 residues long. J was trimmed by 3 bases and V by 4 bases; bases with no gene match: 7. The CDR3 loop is CSVAADRDDYGYTF. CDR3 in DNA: TGCAGCGTTGCTGCGGACAGGGATGACTATGGCTACACCTTC.

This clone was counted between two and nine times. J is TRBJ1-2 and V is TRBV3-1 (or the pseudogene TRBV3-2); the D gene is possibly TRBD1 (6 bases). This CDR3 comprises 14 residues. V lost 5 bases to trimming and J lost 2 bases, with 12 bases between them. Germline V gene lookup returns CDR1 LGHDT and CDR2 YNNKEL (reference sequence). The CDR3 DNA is TGTGCCAGCAGCTCGAGGGGGACCAACTATGGCTACACCTTC. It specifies CASSSRGTNYGYTF.

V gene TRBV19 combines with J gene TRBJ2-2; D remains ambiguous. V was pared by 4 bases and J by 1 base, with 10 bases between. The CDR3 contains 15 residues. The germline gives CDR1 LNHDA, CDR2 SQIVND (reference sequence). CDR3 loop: CASSKTGWNTGELFF. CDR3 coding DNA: TGTGCCAGTAGTAAGACCGGGTGGAACACCGGGGAGCTGTTTTTT.